This T cell receptor beta chain was found in a study of cytomegalovirus exposure and HLA in healthy donors. Donors came from a validation cohort of over a hundred subjects, distinct from the first 666-subject cohort. Assay used: immunoSEQ multiplex PCR; TCRdb lists only in-frame clones, some missing. The sample carries 150,000 to 200,000 clones, roughly 90% recorded once. Notes on the study in general: One later analysis, an examination of the 100 to 150 validation repertoires, found that first-cohort TCR clusters tended to co-occur in them. Rarity characterized most TCR sequences, yet some public TCRs appeared in many donors. As was reported, the classifier diagnosed cytomegalovirus status with high specificity and sensitivity.

The CDR3 spans 11 residues. Germline assignment: CDR1 SGHAT and CDR2 FQNNGV. V was cut by 5 bases and J by 3 bases, with 4 bases left in between. About this clone itself: The antigen remains unidentified.

The rearrangement uses TRBV11-2 and TRBJ1-1; D not certain. The clonotype comes from a man younger than 35 in good health and CMV-seropositive. The sequenced sample was PBMCs. The CDR3 bases are TGTGCCAGCAGCCCCGACACTGAAGCTTTCTTT. Translating it yields CASSPDTEAFF.